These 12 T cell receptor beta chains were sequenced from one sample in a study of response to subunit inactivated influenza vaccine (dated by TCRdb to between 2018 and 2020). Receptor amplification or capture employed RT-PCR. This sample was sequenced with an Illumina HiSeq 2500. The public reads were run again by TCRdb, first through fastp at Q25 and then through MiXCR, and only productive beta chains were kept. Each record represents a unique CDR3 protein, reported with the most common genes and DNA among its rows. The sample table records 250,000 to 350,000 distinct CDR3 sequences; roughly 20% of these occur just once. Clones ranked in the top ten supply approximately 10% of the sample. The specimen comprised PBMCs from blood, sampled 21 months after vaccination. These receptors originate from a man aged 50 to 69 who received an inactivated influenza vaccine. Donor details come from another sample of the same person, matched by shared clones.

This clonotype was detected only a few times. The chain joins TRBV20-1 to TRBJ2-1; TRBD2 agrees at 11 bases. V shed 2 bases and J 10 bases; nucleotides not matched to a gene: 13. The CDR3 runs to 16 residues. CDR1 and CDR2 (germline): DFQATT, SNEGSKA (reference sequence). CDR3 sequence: CSARPSSGRSVLEQFF. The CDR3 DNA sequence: TGCAGTGCTAGACCCTCTAGCGGGAGGTCAGTTTTGGAGCAGTTCTTC.

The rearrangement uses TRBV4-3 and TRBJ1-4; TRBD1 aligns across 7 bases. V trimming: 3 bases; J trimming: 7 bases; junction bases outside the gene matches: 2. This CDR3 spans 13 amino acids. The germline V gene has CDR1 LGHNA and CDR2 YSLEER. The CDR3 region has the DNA TGCGCCAGCAGCCACCGGGACAGTGAAAAACTGTTTTTT. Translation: CASSHRDSEKLFF.

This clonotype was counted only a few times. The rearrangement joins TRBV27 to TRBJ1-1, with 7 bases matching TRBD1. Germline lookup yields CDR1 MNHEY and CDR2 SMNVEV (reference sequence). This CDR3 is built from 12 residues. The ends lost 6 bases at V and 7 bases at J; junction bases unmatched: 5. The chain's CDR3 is CASRLNRGEAFF. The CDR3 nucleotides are TGTGCCAGCAGGTTAAACAGGGGTGAAGCTTTCTTT.

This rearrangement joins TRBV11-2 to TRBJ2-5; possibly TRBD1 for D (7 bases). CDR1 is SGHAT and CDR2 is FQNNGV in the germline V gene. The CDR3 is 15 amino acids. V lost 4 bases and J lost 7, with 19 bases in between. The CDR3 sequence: CASSSAGQSGGTQYF. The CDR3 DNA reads TGTGCCAGCAGCTCGGCGGGACAGTCAGGGGGGACCCAGTACTTC. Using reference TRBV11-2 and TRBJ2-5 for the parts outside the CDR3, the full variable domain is EAGVAQSPRYKIIEKRQSVAFWCNPISGHATLYWYQQILGQGPKLLIQFQNNGVVDDSQLPKDRFSAERLKGVDSTLKIQPAKLEDSAVYLCASSSAGQSGGTQYFGPGTRLLVL.

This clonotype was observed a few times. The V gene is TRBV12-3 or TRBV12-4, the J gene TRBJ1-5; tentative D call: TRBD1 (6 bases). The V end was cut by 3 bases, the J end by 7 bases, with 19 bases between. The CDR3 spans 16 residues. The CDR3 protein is CASSLRGGLGGQPQHF. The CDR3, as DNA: TGTGCCAGCAGTTTGAGGGGGGGTTTAGGTGGGCAGCCCCAGCATTTT.

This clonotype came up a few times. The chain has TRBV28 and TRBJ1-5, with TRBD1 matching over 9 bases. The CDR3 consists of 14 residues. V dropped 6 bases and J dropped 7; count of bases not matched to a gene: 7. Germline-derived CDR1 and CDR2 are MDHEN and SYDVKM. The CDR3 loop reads CASSSGTGWQPQHF. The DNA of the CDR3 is TGTGCCAGCAGCTCCGGGACAGGGTGGCAGCCCCAGCATTTT.

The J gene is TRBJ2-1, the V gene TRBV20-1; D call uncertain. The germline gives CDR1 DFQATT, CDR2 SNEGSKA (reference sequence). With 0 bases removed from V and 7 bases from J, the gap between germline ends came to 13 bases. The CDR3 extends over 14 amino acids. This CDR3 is CSARDPLYRNEQFF. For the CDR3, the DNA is TGCAGTGCTAGAGATCCCCTTTACCGGAATGAGCAGTTCTTC.

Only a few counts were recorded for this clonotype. The CDR3 sequence is CASSYYVGETQYF. The DNA for the CDR3 is TGTGCCAGCAGTTACTATGTGGGGGAGACCCAGTACTTC. V is TRBV6-6 and J is TRBJ2-5; D unclear. This CDR3 has 13 residues. V was clipped by 1 base and J by 5 bases, with 8 bases between them. The germline CDR1 and CDR2 sequences are MNHNY and SVGAGI (reference sequence).

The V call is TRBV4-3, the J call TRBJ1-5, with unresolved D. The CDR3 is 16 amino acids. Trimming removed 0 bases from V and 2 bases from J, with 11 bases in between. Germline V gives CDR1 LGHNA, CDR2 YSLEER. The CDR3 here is CASSQDPSTRNQPQHF. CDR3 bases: TGCGCCAGCAGCCAAGATCCGTCCACCCGCAATCAGCCCCAGCATTTT.

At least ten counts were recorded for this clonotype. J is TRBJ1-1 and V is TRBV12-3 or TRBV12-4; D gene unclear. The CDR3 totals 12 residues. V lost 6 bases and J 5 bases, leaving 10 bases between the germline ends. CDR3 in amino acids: CASRRASTEAFF. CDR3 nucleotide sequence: TGTGCCAGCAGAAGGGCATCAACTGAAGCTTTCTTT.

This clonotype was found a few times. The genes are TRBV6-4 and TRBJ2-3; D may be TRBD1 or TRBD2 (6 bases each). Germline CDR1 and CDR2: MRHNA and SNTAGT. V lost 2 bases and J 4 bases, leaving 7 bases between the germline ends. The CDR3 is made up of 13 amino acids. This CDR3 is CASSDGGPDTQYF. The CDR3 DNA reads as TGTGCCAGCAGTGACGGGGGGCCAGATACGCAGTATTTT.

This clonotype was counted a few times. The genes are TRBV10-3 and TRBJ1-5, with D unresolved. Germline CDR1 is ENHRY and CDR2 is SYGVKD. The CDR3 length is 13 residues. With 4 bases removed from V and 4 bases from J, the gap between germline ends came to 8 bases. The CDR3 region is CAISVNPNQPQHF. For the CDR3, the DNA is TGTGCCATCAGTGTAAACCCTAATCAGCCCCAGCATTTT.